This TCR beta chain was observed in a study of T cell repertoires in ileal Crohn's disease. Background on the study: Postoperative therapy was given to about half: about 11 thiopurines, about 19 anti-TNF agents. The study's findings and limits: Endoscopic recurrence occurred in every patient whose clonality exceeded 26.8%. Clonal expansions were more frequent in active smokers than non-smokers at surgery.

Assay: immunoSEQ multiplex PCR; the TCRdb copy retains only in-frame clones and omits some. The sample holds roughly 2,400 clones, about 67% seen once. This clone was counted a few times. The target antigen is unknown. Other nucleotide sequences in the sample specify the same CDR3. CDR3 size: 15 residues. The ends lost 3 bases at V and 3 bases at J; junction bases unmatched: 2. CDR1 is MNHEY, CDR2 SMNVEV, per germline (reference sequence). The origin of this receptor is an adult with Crohn's disease. The genes are TRBV27 and TRBJ2-1; 10 bases align to TRBD2. The sequencing sample was made of ileal tissue. Here the CDR3 DNA reads TGTGCCAGCAGTTTGGAGCGGGAGGGCTACAATGAGCAGTTCTTC. Protein: CASSLEREGYNEQFF.